This T cell receptor beta chain was identified during a study of chemoradiotherapy in HPV16-positive cancers. Overall study: Candidate HPV-specific clones and shared TCR motifs came from a couple of HPV16-positive patients.

TCRdb keeps only in-frame clones here, not all; method: immunoSEQ multiplex PCR. This sample has about 12,000 clones, with roughly 78% found just once. V gave up 5 bases and J gave up 4 bases, with 10 bases separating them. This CDR3 region has 12 residues. Germline V gives CDR1 GTSNPN, CDR2 SVGIG (reference sequence). The sequence was obtained from a human donor with HPV-associated anogenital cancer. The sample was collected from a patient who underwent chemoradiotherapy. The rearrangement links TRBV30 to TRBJ2-3; TRBD2 is a possible D gene (6 bases). This CDR3 is CAWGGGADTQYF. CDR3 DNA sequence: TGTGCCTGGGGGGGAGGAGCAGATACGCAGTATTTT.